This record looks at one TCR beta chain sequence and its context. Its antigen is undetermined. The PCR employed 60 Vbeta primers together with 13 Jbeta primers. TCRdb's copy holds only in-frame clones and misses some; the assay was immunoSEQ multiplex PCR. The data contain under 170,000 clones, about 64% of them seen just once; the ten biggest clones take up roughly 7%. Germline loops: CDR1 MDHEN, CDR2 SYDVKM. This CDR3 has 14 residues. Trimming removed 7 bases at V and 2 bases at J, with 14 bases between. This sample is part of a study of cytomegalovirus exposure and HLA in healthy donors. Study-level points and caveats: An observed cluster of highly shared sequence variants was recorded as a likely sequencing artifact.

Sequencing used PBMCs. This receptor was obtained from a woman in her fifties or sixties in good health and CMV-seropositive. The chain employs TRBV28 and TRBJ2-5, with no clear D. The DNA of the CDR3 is TGTGCCAGCACGAACGAGGCAGCTCAAGAGACCCAGTACTTC. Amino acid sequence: CASTNEAAQETQYF.